Below, one TCR beta chain is given with its context. Its antigen is not identified. The sample originates from a study of T cell responses to AZD1222 COVID-19 vaccine. Study context: Pooled together were second doses at about 4 or about 12 weeks. Study-level findings and limits: Clonal diversity may have been underestimated, and the donors were mostly white British, with more females than males. It was only after the peak T cell response that any repertoires were sampled.

The germline CDR1 and CDR2 sequences are SQVTM and ANQGSEA. Unmatched junction bases numbered 9, after V lost 6 bases and J lost 5 bases. CDR3 size: 14 residues. Here immunoSEQ multiplex PCR was the method, and the copy in TCRdb shows in-frame clones only, minus some. The table includes around 110,000 clones, 90% detected once. The clonotype originates from an adult in good health. This rearrangement joins TRBV29-1 to TRBJ2-3, with 9 bases that match TRBD2. The sample in question was peripheral blood, obtained on day 0 of AZD1222 vaccination. DNA of the CDR3: TGCAGCGTAGAGAGCGGGAGGAGTAAAGATACGCAGTATTTT. Protein product: CSVESGRSKDTQYF.